This TCR beta chain was obtained from a study of OX40 agonist ivuxolimab in advanced cancers. The data were produced by immunoSEQ multiplex PCR, yet TCRdb's version contains in-frame clones alone and is incomplete. The repertoire holds about 89,000 clones, more than 70% seen once, with approximately 6.5% in the top ten. The clonotype comes from an adult with an advanced solid tumor such as melanoma, head and neck, liver or kidney cancer. The sample in question was CD4+ or CD8+ T cells sorted from blood, obtained in a trial of the OX40 agonist ivuxolimab.

In nucleotides, the CDR3 is TGTGCCAGCAGCACGAACGGCCTAGGAAGGTCCCAGTACTTC. Its translation: CASSTNGLGRSQYF. V is TRBV7-6 and J is TRBJ2-5; D gene unclear. The V end was cut by 5 bases, the J end by 9 bases, with 19 bases between. The length of the CDR3 is 14 residues. Germline CDR1 SGHVS, CDR2 FNYEAQ.